The T cell receptor beta chain described here comes from a study of T cells in localized non-small cell lung cancer. Study-wide results and caveats: Uninvolved adjacent lung, not tumor, had the highest T cell clonality. A median around 55 of the top 100 tumor clones appeared in adjacent lung. Heterogeneity cannot be ruled out, as sequencing used one tumor region only.

With respect to this clone: As yet, its antigen is unknown.

Profiling relied on immunoSEQ multiplex PCR, and the TCRdb table lists in-frame clones only, not all of them. This sample yields under 3,500 clones, of which 27% are seen a single time; roughly 7.7% belongs to the top ten. The CDR3 has 11 residues. V was trimmed by 10 bases and J by 6 bases, leaving 10 bases between them. Germline lookup yields CDR1 MRHNA and CDR2 SNTAGT. The origin of this receptor is a man aged 40 to 70 with stage I lung adenocarcinoma. This material consisted of normal lung tissue next to the tumor, taken before any cancer treatment. V gene TRBV6-4 combines with J gene TRBJ2-1; D not resolved. CDR3 in DNA: TGTGCCATCAGCACGGGCAATGAGCAGTTCTTC. Translating it yields CAISTGNEQFF.